This TCR beta chain was documented in a study of CD4 T cells in relation to SARS-CoV-2 and coronaviruses. Overall study results and limits: Each donor contributed either pre-pandemic or post-infection samples, not both.

Measured with immunoSEQ multiplex PCR; TCRdb has only the in-frame clones, and not every one. This sample has around 20,000 clones, with 60% to 80% found just once. J lost 0 bases, V lost 3 bases, and 5 bases had no gene match. Per germline, CDR1 KGHSH and CDR2 LQKENI. This CDR3 comprises 17 residues. Before the COVID-19 pandemic, during about 2010-2018, CD4+ T cells were taken from unexposed donors. After around nine days of culture, CD4+ T cells were isolated. Points on this clone: What it binds is unknown.

The sequencing input was CD4+ T cells from PBMCs, cultured in vitro. The chain combines TRBV18 with TRBJ2-3, with TRBD2 matching over 11 bases. The sequence was collected from a human donor in good health. CDR3 bases: TGTGCCAGCTCACCCGGACTAGCGGGCTCTAGCACAGATACGCAGTATTTT. Protein sequence: CASSPGLAGSSTDTQYF.